The 4 T cell receptor beta chains below all came from one sample that was sequenced in a study of T-cell memory formation after mild COVID-19. TCRdb used MiXCR to reprocess the 5' RACE reads, holding one entry per CDR3 protein. The table records about half a million distinct CDR3 sequences, 15% to 20% of them present only once. The material sequenced was PBMCs or a T cell subset sorted from them (not recorded which). These receptors were collected from an adult woman who had mild COVID-19 (a few samples of this study predate the infection). Cell type and time point are not known.

V usage is TRBV11-2 and J usage is TRBJ2-7; 11 bases line up with TRBD1. The germline gives CDR1 SGHAT, CDR2 FQNNGV. The CDR3 contains 15 residues. Germline trimming cut 5 bases from V and 3 bases from J; bases unmatched to any gene: 6. Written as DNA, the CDR3 is TGTGCCAGCAGCGTCGCCGGGACAGGGGGCTACGAGCAGTACTTC. Protein: CASSVAGTGGYEQYF. The entire variable domain, with the rest obtained from reference TRBV11-2 and TRBJ2-7, is as follows: EAGVAQSPRYKIIEKRQSVAFWCNPISGHATLYWYQQILGQGPKLLIQFQNNGVVDDSQLPKDRFSAERLKGVDSTLKIQPAKLEDSAVYLCASSVAGTGGYEQYFGPGTRLTVT.

The chain is built from TRBV4-3 and TRBJ2-2; D could derive from TRBD1 or TRBD2 (5 bases each). V was clipped by 4 bases and J by 4 bases, with 13 bases between them. The CDR3 has 15 residues. Germline values: CDR1 LGHNA, CDR2 YSLEER. The CDR3 is CASSPGTPFTGELFF. CDR3 DNA: TGCGCCAGCAGCCCGGGGACCCCATTCACCGGGGAGCTGTTTTTT.

This clonotype was counted only a few times. CDR3 amino acids: CASSYGTGGNQPQHF. CDR3 DNA sequence: TGTGCCAGCAGCTACGGGACAGGCGGCAATCAGCCCCAGCATTTT. This chain uses TRBV7-2 with TRBJ1-5; 8 bases are a match to TRBD1. V was clipped by 4 bases and J by 2 bases; unmatched bases: 4. This CDR3 is built from 15 residues. Germline CDR1 reads SGHTA; CDR2 reads FQGNSA.

The chain combines TRBV11-1 with TRBJ2-4; D possibly uses TRBD1 or TRBD2 (5 bases each). The CDR3 totals 14 residues. The V end lost 8 bases, the J end lost 3 bases, and 14 bases lay between the germline ends. Germline lookup yields CDR1 SGHAT and CDR2 FQDESV (reference sequence). CDR3 sequence: CASSYGDGKNIQYF. CDR3 DNA: TGTGCCAGCTCGTACGGGGACGGCAAAAACATTCAGTACTTC.